The present entry profiles one T cell receptor beta chain with its context. This entry belongs to a study of OX40 agonist ivuxolimab in advanced cancers. The CDR3 extends over 15 amino acids. CDR1 is KGHSH, CDR2 LQKENI, per germline. The trim removed 0 bases at V and 1 base at J, leaving 2 bases unmatched. Using immunoSEQ multiplex PCR, the repertoire was profiled, and TCRdb retains in-frame clones only, with some absent. The sample lists about 82,000 clones, roughly 92% occurring once. With baseline, cycle 4 day 1, and cycle 7 day 1 as timepoints, blood was sampled. The source of this sequence is an adult with an advanced solid tumor such as melanoma, head and neck, liver or kidney cancer. The input for sequencing was CD4+ or CD8+ T cells sorted from blood, taken in a trial of the OX40 agonist ivuxolimab. The chain is built from TRBV18 and TRBJ2-7, with 8 bases fitting TRBD2. The CDR3 bases are TGTGCCAGCTCACCACCAGCGGGAGCTTCCTACGAGCAGTACTTC. Translating gives CASSPPAGASYEQYF.